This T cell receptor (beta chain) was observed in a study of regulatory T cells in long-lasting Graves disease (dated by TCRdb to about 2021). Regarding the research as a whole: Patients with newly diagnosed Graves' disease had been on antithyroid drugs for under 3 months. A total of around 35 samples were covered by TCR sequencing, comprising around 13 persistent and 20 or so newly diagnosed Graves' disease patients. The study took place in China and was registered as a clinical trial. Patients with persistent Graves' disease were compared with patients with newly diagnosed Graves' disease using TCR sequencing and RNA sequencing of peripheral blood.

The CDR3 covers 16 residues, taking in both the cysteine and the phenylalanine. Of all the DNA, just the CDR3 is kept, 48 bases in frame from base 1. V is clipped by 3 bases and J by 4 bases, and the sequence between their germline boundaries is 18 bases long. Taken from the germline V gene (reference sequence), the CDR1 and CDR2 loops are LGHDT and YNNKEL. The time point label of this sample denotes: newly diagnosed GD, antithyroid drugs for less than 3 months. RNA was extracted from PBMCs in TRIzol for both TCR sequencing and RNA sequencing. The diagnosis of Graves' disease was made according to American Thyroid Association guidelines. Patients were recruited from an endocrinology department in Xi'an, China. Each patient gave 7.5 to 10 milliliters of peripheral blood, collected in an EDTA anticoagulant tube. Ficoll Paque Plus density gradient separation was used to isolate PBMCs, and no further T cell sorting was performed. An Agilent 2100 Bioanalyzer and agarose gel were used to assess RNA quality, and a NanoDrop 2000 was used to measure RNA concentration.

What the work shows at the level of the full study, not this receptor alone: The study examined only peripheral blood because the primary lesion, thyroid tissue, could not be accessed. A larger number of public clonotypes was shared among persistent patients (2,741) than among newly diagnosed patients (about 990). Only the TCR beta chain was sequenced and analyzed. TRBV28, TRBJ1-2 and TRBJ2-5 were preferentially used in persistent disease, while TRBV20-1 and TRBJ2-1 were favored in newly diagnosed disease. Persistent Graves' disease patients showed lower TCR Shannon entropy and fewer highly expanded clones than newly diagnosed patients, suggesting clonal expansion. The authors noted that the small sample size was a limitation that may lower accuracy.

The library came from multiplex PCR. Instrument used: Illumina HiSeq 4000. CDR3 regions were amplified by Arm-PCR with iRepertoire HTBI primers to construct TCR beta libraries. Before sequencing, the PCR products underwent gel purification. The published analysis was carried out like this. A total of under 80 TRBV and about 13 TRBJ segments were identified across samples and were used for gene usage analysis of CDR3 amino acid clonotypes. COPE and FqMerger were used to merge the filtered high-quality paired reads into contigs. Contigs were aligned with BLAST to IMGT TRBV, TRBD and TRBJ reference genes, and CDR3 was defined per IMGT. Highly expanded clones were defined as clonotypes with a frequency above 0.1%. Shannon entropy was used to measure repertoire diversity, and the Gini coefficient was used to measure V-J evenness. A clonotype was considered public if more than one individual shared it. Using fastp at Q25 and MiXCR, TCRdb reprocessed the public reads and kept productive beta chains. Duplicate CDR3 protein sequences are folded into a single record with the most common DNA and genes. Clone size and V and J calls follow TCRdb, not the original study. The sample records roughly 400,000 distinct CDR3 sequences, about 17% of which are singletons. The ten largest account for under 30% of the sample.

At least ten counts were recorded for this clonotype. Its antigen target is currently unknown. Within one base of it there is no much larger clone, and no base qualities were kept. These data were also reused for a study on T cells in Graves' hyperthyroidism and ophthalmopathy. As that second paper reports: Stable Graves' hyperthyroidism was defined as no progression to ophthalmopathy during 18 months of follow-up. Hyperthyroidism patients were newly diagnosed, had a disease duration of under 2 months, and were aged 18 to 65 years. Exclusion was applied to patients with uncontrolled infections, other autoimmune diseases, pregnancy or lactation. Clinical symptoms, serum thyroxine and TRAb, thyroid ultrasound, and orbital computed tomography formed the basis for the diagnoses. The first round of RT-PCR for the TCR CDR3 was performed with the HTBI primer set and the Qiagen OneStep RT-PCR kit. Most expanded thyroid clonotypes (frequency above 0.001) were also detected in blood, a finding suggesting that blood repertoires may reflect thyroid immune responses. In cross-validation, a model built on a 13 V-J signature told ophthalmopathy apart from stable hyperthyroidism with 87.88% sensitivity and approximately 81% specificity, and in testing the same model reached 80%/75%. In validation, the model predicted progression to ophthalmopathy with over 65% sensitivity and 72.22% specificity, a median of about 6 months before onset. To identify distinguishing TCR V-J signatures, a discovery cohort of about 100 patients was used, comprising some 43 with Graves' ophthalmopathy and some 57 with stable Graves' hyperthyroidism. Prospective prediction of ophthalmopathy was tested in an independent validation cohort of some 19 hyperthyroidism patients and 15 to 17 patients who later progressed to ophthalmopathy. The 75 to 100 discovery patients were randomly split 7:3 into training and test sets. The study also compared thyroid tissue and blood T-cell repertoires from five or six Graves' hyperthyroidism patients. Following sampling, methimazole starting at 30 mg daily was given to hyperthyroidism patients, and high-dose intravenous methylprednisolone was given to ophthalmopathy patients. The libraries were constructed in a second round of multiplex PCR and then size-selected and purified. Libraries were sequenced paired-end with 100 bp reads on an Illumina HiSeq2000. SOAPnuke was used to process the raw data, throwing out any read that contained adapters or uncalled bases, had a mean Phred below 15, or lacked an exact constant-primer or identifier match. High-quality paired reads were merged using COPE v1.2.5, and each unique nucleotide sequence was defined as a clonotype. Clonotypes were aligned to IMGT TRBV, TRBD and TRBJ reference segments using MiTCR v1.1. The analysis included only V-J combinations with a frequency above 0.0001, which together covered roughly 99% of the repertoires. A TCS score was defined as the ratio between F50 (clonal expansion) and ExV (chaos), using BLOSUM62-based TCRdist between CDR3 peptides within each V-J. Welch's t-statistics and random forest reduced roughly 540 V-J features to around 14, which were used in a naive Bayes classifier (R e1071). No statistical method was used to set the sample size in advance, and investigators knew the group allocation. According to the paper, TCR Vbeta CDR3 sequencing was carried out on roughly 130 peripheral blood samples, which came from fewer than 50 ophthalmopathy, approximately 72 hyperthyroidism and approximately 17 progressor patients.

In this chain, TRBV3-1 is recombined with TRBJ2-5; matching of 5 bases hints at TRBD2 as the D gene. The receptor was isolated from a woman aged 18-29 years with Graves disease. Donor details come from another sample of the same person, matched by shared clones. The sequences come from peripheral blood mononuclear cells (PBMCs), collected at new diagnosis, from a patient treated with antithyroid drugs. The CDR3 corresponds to CASSQTRRAVGETQYF. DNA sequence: TGTGCCAGCAGCCAGACACGTAGAGCGGTTGGAGAGACCCAGTACTTC.